The 7 T cell receptor beta chains presented below share a single source sample, sequenced in a study of CD8 T cells in Susac syndrome. Reverse transcription of roughly 0.45 to 1 ug RNA was performed with random hexamers. TCRdb fed the immunoSEQ multiplex PCR reads into MiXCR, producing one record per CDR3 protein. This sample has around 79,000 distinct CDR3 sequences, with approximately 94% found just once. Specimen: CD8+ T cells from PBMCs. The source of these receptors is a human donor with Susac syndrome.

This clonotype was found a few times. Mismatch with germline at one junction end may stem from a read error. The genes are TRBV4-3 and TRBJ2-7; D possibly corresponds to TRBD2 (6 bases). The CDR3 has 16 residues. CDR1 and CDR2 from the germline V gene are LGHNA and YSLEER. DNA of the CDR3: TGCGCTAGCAGCCAATACCGACTAGTCGACCCCTTAGAGCAGTACTTC. Translation gives CASSQYRLVDPLEQYF.

The genes are TRBV7-8 and TRBJ2-3, with 9 nucleotides matching TRBD1. This CDR3 spans 17 amino acids. Germline assignment: CDR1 SGHVS and CDR2 FQNEAQ. The J segment lost 5 bases and the V segment lost 3 bases, leaving 12 bases of the junction unmatched. CDR3 sequence: CASSLASNRGPGDTQYF. The CDR3 nucleotides read TGTGCCAGCAGCTTGGCTTCGAACAGGGGGCCGGGAGATACGCAGTATTTT.

The chain employs TRBV3-1 and TRBJ2-5, with a weak D call TRBD1 (5 bases). The V end lost 5 bases, the J end lost 3 bases, and 16 bases lay between the germline ends. The CDR3 sequence is 15 residues long. CDR1 is LGHDT, CDR2 YNNKEL, per germline (reference sequence). This CDR3 is CASSSRGLGEETQYF. In DNA form, the CDR3 reads TGTGCCAGCAGCTCTAGGGGATTAGGAGAAGAGACCCAGTACTTC.

This chain connects TRBV6-6 to TRBJ1-2; the D is unclear. Germline CDR1 and CDR2: MNHNY and SVGAGI (reference sequence). There are 11 residues in the CDR3. V was trimmed by 8 bases and J by 4 bases, leaving 8 bases between them. The CDR3: CASRYTYGYTF. CDR3 sequence (DNA): TGTGCCAGCCGATACACCTATGGCTACACCTTC.

The rearrangement joins TRBV6-2 or TRBV6-3 to TRBJ2-5; 8 positions match TRBD2. The CDR3 runs 15 residues. Germline V CDR1 and CDR2: MNHEY, SVGEGT. The J segment lost 5 bases and the V segment lost 5 bases, leaving 10 bases of the junction unmatched. The CDR3 here is CASSRTSSSRETQYF. In DNA, the CDR3 is TGTGCCAGCAGTCGGACTAGCAGTAGTAGGGAGACCCAGTACTTC.

The CDR3 here is CASSLTLRGGEQYF. The CDR3 bases are TGTGCCAGCAGTTTGACGCTCAGGGGAGGCGAGCAGTACTTC. V is TRBV28 and J is TRBJ2-7; D tentatively fits TRBD1 or TRBD2 (6 bases each). The V gene's germline CDR1 is MDHEN and CDR2 SYDVKM. This CDR3 is built from 14 residues. V was clipped by 3 bases and J by 6 bases, with 15 bases between them.

As to this clonotype: At one boundary the junction diverges from the germline segment, which might be a read error. This chain's CDR3 is CASSAGQGGEQNF. As DNA, the CDR3 is TGTGCCAGCAGCGCGGGACAGGGTGGGGAGCAAAACTTC. The chain has TRBV5-6 and TRBJ2-7, with TRBD1 identical over 9 bases. The germline gives CDR1 SGHDT, CDR2 YYEEEE. CDR3 length: 13 amino acids.